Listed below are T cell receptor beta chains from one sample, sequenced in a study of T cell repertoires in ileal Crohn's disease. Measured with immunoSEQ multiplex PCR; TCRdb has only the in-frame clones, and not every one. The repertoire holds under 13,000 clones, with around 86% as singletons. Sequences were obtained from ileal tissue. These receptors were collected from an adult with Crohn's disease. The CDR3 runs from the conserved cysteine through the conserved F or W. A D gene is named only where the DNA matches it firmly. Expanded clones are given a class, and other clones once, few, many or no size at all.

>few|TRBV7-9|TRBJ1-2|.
CASSLRGNYGYTF
TGTGCCAGCAGCTTAAGGGGGAACTATGGCTACACCTTC
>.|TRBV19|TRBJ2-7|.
CASSISGTRSHYEQYF
TGTGCCAGTAGTATTTCCGGGACACGAAGCCACTACGAGCAGTACTTC
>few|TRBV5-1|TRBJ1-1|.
CASTRGMNTEAFF
TGCGCCAGTACCAGGGGCATGAACACTGAAGCTTTCTTT
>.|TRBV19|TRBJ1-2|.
CASSAPGDPDGYTF
TGTGCCAGTAGTGCCCCGGGCGACCCTGACGGCTACACCTTC
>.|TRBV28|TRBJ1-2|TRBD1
CASSPGGWDDGYTF
TGTGCCAGCAGTCCAGGGGGATGGGATGATGGCTACACCTTC
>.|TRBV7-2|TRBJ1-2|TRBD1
CASSLGQGSYGYTF
TGTGCCAGCAGCCTGGGACAGGGAAGCTATGGCTACACCTTC
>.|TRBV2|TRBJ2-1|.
CASSEREGYNEQFF
TGTGCCAGCAGTGAAAGAGAGGGTTACAATGAGCAGTTCTTC
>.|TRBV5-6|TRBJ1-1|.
CASSPGTDEAFF
TGTGCCAGCAGCCCAGGGACGGATGAAGCTTTCTTT
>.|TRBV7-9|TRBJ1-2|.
CASSLVRDYYGYTF
TGTGCCAGCAGCTTAGTAAGAGACTACTATGGCTACACCTTC
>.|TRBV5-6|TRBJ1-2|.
CASSFRTANYGYTF
TGTGCCAGCAGCTTTAGGACAGCTAACTATGGCTACACCTTC
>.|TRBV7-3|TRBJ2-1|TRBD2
CASSPTGLGMNEQFF
TGTGCCAGCAGCCCCACGGGACTAGGCATGAATGAGCAGTTCTTC
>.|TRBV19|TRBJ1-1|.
CASSIDSLNTEAFF
TGTGCCAGTAGTATAGACAGCTTGAACACTGAAGCTTTCTTT
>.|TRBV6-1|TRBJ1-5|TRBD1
CASRLGQGVYQPQHF
TGTGCCAGCAGACTCGGACAGGGGGTATACCAGCCCCAGCATTTT
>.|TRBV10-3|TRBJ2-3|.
CAITEGTITRGTQYF
TGTGCCATCACCGAAGGAACTATCACGAGAGGTACGCAGTATTTT
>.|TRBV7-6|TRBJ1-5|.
CASSLGGLGNQPQHF
TGTGCCAGCAGCCTGGGGGGGTTGGGCAATCAGCCCCAGCATTTT
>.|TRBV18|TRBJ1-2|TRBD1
CASSPPTQGAVGYTF
TGTGCCAGCTCACCACCGACACAGGGGGCTGTGGGCTACACCTTC
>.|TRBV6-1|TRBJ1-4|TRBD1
CASRPDRGNGKLFF
TGTGCCAGCAGACCGGACAGGGGTAATGGAAAACTGTTTTTT